Listed below are T cell receptor beta chains from one sample, sequenced in a study of T cells in tuberculosis. Generated by immunoSEQ multiplex PCR, the TCRdb table keeps only in-frame clones and is missing some. This sample has under 45,000 clones, with approximately 90% found just once. Sequences were derived from PBMCs, sampled at tuberculosis diagnosis. The receptors were gathered from an adult with tuberculosis. Both conserved end residues are part of each CDR3. Fields, in order: J gene, V gene, CDR3 length, CDR3 protein.

TRBJ1-2 | TRBV9 | 15 | CASSVGGGTGAGYTF
TRBJ1-2 | TRBV15 | 13 | CATSADRDHGYTF
TRBJ1-5 | TRBV18 | 14 | CASSPYRGDQPQHF
TRBJ1-1 | TRBV30 | 15 | CAWRGWTGGNTEAFF
TRBJ2-1 | TRBV5-5 | 15 | CASSPEGGSYNEQFF
TRBJ1-1 | TRBV6-5 | 14 | CASSYGREGTEAFF
TRBJ1-2 | TRBV11-2 | 15 | CASRSTGGGGYGYTF
TRBJ2-7 | TRBV29-1 | 11 | CSVSDTGKQYF
TRBJ1-3 | TRBV30 | 15 | CAWNPRTDSGNTIYF
TRBJ2-2 | TRBV6-1 | 15 | CASSEVQGASGELFF
TRBJ2-1 | TRBV10-3 | 14 | CAISVGQGYNEQFF
TRBJ2-2 | TRBV27 | 16 | CASSNDRGPPAGELFF
TRBJ1-2 | TRBV4-2 | 15 | CASSQGGGINYGYTF
TRBJ1-5 | TRBV28 | 16 | CASSSPNTGANQPQHF
TRBJ1-5 | TRBV27 | 14 | CASRTDRLRGPQHF
TRBJ2-7 | TRBV7-2 | 12 | CASSPGPSEQYF
TRBJ2-7 | TRBV7-2 | 14 | CASSSDRPSYEQYF
TRBJ2-3 | TRBV4-3 | 15 | CASSQWTGVTDTQYF
TRBJ2-2 | TRBV6-5 | 13 | CASSYPNTGELFF
TRBJ1-3 | TRBV6-5 | 14 | CASISTFSGNTIYF
TRBJ2-7 | TRBV11-2 | 16 | CASSSWKGRRGHEQYF
TRBJ1-2 | TRBV4-1 | 13 | CASSVTDYYGYTF
TRBJ2-5 | TRBV5-6 | 17 | CASSLGSSGGGRRTQYF
TRBJ1-2 | TRBV19 | 15 | CASSIGTGGGYGYTF
TRBJ1-5 | TRBV28 | 19 | CASSLPRAWHGGSNQPQHF
TRBJ1-3 | TRBV7-6 | 14 | CASSLAASGNTIYF
TRBJ2-3 | TRBV7-8 | 15 | CASSPGTGVTDTQYF
TRBJ1-5 | TRBV19 | 14 | CASRELGEAQPQHF
TRBJ1-1 | TRBV27 | 14 | CASSLSLGNTEAFF
TRBJ1-1 | TRBV11-2 | 14 | CASSFTVGQGGTFF
TRBJ2-7 | TRBV7-6 | 15 | CASSLVGGESYEQYF
TRBJ2-1 | TRBV4-1 | 17 | CASSLTIQGISYNEQFF
TRBJ1-1 | TRBV15 | 13 | CATSTGQVGEAFF
TRBJ1-2 | TRBV9 | 18 | CASSVYGTGERPNYGYTF
TRBJ1-5 | TRBV7-2 | 15 | CASSLAGQLNQPQHF
TRBJ2-2 | TRBV2 | 13 | CASSGHYTGELFF
TRBJ1-1 | TRBV18 | 17 | CASSHPSWEDMNTEAFF
TRBJ1-6 | TRBV21-1 | 17 | CASSYDVPGQTDSPLHF
TRBJ2-1 | TRBV4-3 | 16 | CASSQGTSGGAGEQFF
TRBJ1-1 | TRBV4-1 | 14 | CASSQVPGYTEAFF
TRBJ1-1 | TRBV28 | 14 | CASSFYRVNTEAFF
TRBJ1-1 | TRBV5-6 | 14 | CASSRRGQGAEAFF
TRBJ2-1 | TRBV7-8 | 14 | CASSLGRGSNEQFF
TRBJ2-1 | TRBV4-3 | 16 | CASSQPSRTGYNEQFF
TRBJ2-7 | TRBV4-3 | 15 | CASSQATTGLYEQYF
TRBJ2-1 | TRBV6-1 | 14 | CASSGASGVDEQFF
TRBJ2-7 | TRBV4-3 | 14 | CASSRWDNSYEQYF
TRBJ2-1 | TRBV4-3 | 17 | CASSQDHTSGVYNEQFF
TRBJ2-3 | TRBV11-3 | 14 | CASSPPGGPNTQYF
TRBJ2-7 | TRBV10-2 | 14 | CASRESGGGYEQYF
TRBJ1-5 | TRBV4-1 | 18 | CASSQGRAYSSLNQPQHF
TRBJ1-3 | TRBV9 | 16 | CASSQAQGRAGNTIYF
TRBJ1-2 | TRBV9 | 17 | CASSGAGQGIPNYGYTF
TRBJ2-1 | TRBV11-1 | 15 | CASSFLKTGYNEQFF
TRBJ1-2 | TRBV10-2 | 13 | CASSEQGYYGYTF